Reported below is one T cell receptor (beta chain). This sample is drawn from a study of T cell responses to AZD1222 COVID-19 vaccine. Study at large: Pooled in the analysis were second doses at about 4 or about 12 weeks.

The germline V gene encodes CDR1 MNHNS and CDR2 SASEGT. This CDR3 has 15 amino acids. The V segment lost 0 bases and the J segment 6 bases; nucleotides outside the gene matches: 3. The assay was immunoSEQ multiplex PCR, and TCRdb's table has in-frame clones only and misses some. This table holds about 120,000 clones, 80% to 90% found once. The sequences come from peripheral blood, collected on day 0 of AZD1222 vaccination. This receptor was identified in an adult in good health. V gene TRBV6-1 combines with J gene TRBJ1-4, with TRBD1 matching over 8 bases. The DNA of the CDR3 is TGTGCCAGCAGTGAAGCGGCAGGGGGCGATGAAAAACTGTTTTTT. It is translated as CASSEAAGGDEKLFF.